This T cell receptor (beta chain) comes out of a study of beta chain features in type 1 diabetes. Looking at the study overall: Healthy donors, compared against patients, showed similar age, gender and cell yields.

Trimming cost V 5 bases and J 14 bases, with 15 bases left between them. CDR1 and CDR2 from the germline V gene are SGHVS and FQNEAQ. The CDR3 loop spans 12 amino acids. About this clone: The antigen is not known.

About 100 mL of blood, on average, came from one heparinised draw per donor. The investigators reverse transcribed all of the isolated RNA, so they sequenced expressed TCRB transcripts. The average output of naive, central memory and regulatory T cell samples was several million reads. The method was immunoSEQ multiplex PCR; TCRdb's version includes in-frame clones alone and lacks a portion of them. Of roughly 700,000 clones in the sample, 13% are singletons; the top ten hold 0.02% to 0.025%. Findings and limits, study-wide: TCRB CDR3s from Type 1 diabetes patients were moderately but significantly shorter in all four CD4+ subsets.

The chain couples TRBV7-8 to TRBJ1-4; D call uncertain. The sequence came from a man in his late teens or twenties with type 1 diabetes. The sequenced sample consisted of naive CD4+ T cells from blood. The CDR3 nucleotides are TGTGCCAGCAGCCTAAGAGGGAAGAGCCTGTTTTTT. This codes for CASSLRGKSLFF.